The next 27 T cell receptor beta chains were all read from a single sample in a study of OX40 agonist ivuxolimab in advanced cancers. Repertoires were generated with immunoSEQ multiplex PCR, while TCRdb's copy carries only in-frame clones and drops some. The sample has 60,000 to 65,000 clones, around 84% seen once. The sequencing here drew on CD4+ or CD8+ T cells sorted from blood, taken in a trial of the OX40 agonist ivuxolimab. These receptors all stem from an adult with an advanced solid tumor such as melanoma, head and neck, liver or kidney cancer.

The chain is built from TRBV7-6 and TRBJ2-7; 7 positions match TRBD1. Germline CDR1 and CDR2: SGHVS and FNYEAQ. With 5 bases clipped from V and 3 bases from J, the junction kept 10 bases outside the gene matches. The CDR3 is made up of 15 amino acids. As DNA, the CDR3 is TGTGCCAGCAGCCTAACGACAGGGACGAACTACGAGCAGTACTTC. It yields the protein CASSLTTGTNYEQYF.

The V call is TRBV30, the J call TRBJ2-7; D gene ambiguous. Germline CDR1 and CDR2: GTSNPN and SVGIG (reference sequence). This CDR3 region has 10 residues. The V end lost 3 bases, the J end lost 5 bases, and 5 bases lay between the germline ends. CDR3 loop: CAWSRDEQYF. CDR3 coding DNA: TGTGCCTGGAGCCGGGACGAGCAGTACTTC.

The chain is built from TRBV14 and TRBJ2-5; unclear D gene. V was trimmed by 1 base and J by 5 bases, leaving 5 bases between them. CDR1 and CDR2 (germline): SGHDN, FVKESK. The CDR3 sequence is 12 residues long. CDR3 residues: CASSQVSETQYF. The CDR3 bases are TGTGCCAGCAGCCAAGTATCTGAGACCCAGTACTTC.

The gene calls are TRBV11-2 and TRBJ2-3; D gene uncertain. The CDR3 extends over 12 amino acids. Germline CDR1 is SGHAT and CDR2 is FQNNGV. V lost 7 bases to trimming and J lost 3 bases, with 8 bases between them. DNA for the CDR3: TGTGCCAGCACCCTCGCGACAGATACGCAGTATTTT. Amino acid sequence: CASTLATDTQYF.

This rearrangement joins TRBV28 to TRBJ1-4; tentatively, D is TRBD1 (6 bases). V gave up 5 bases and J gave up 5 bases, with 15 bases separating them. The germline V gene encodes CDR1 MDHEN and CDR2 SYDVKM. CDR3 length: 15 residues. The CDR3 bases are TGTGCCAGCAGTCGAGGGGGGGGACCCAATGAAAAACTGTTTTTT. This encodes CASSRGGGPNEKLFF.

V and J are TRBV7-3 and TRBJ2-1, with TRBD2 matching over 12 bases. The germline gives CDR1 SGHTA, CDR2 FQGTGA. J was trimmed by 7 bases and V by 4 bases; bases with no gene match: 8. The CDR3 contains 16 residues. The CDR3 sequence: CASSSRLAGDRNEQFF. The CDR3 DNA sequence: TGTGCCAGCAGCTCACGACTAGCGGGGGATAGGAATGAGCAGTTCTTC.

There are a few counts of this clone. This chain joins TRBV7-8 and TRBJ2-7; D is uncertain. Between the trimmed V and J ends, which lost 1 base and 0 bases, there was a span of 7 bases. CDR3 length equals 14 residues. The germline V gene encodes CDR1 SGHVS and CDR2 FQNEAQ. The CDR3 is CASSLDAISYEQYF. The CDR3 coding sequence is TGTGCCAGCAGCTTAGACGCCATCTCCTACGAGCAGTACTTC.

This chain uses TRBV6-4 with TRBJ2-2, with 7 nucleotides matching TRBD2. J lost 1 base, V lost 6 bases, and 5 bases had no gene match. The CDR3 consists of 15 residues. Looked up from germline, CDR1 is MRHNA and CDR2 is SNTAGT. The chain's CDR3 is CASRSIAGNTGELFF. In nucleotides, the CDR3 is TGTGCCAGCAGGAGTATAGCGGGGAACACCGGGGAGCTGTTTTTT.

The V call is TRBV6-4, the J call TRBJ1-5; perhaps TRBD1 as D (5 bases). V shed 3 bases and J shed 4 bases, with 7 bases lying between them. The CDR3 is 13 residues long. The germline V gene encodes CDR1 MRHNA and CDR2 SNTAGT. The CDR3 is CASSEGANQPQHF. In DNA, the CDR3 is TGTGCCAGCAGTGAAGGGGCGAATCAGCCCCAGCATTTT.

This chain uses TRBV14 with TRBJ1-2, with D possibly TRBD1 on 6 matching bases. Germline V gene lookup returns CDR1 SGHDN and CDR2 FVKESK. The CDR3 runs to 16 residues. Trimming removed 5 bases at V and 0 bases at J, with 16 bases between. In DNA form, the CDR3 reads TGTGCCAGCAGCTCAGTAGGGGGACCGGCTAACTATGGCTACACCTTC. As protein: CASSSVGGPANYGYTF.

This clone has just one count. The gene calls are TRBV5-6 and TRBJ2-3, with TRBD2 matching over 8 bases. This CDR3 has 13 amino acids. CDR1 is SGHDT, CDR2 YYEEEE, per germline. V dropped 2 bases and J dropped 6; count of bases not matched to a gene: 2. The CDR3 coding sequence is TGTGCCAGCAGCTTTGGGACTAGTGATACGCAGTATTTT. Its protein is CASSFGTSDTQYF.

This chain uses TRBV9 with TRBJ1-1; TRBD1 might be the D (6 bases). The germline V gene encodes CDR1 SGDLS and CDR2 YYNGEE. V was cut by 2 bases and J by 2 bases, with 10 bases left in between. There are 14 residues in the CDR3. The CDR3 sequence is CASSVGHTNTEAFF. In DNA form, the CDR3 reads TGTGCCAGCAGCGTGGGACACACCAACACTGAAGCTTTCTTT.

The CDR3 is CASSLDSSEAFF. The CDR3 DNA reads as TGTGCCAGCAGCTTAGACAGTTCCGAAGCTTTCTTT. The rearrangement links TRBV11-2 to TRBJ1-1, with D uncertain. Germline lookup yields CDR1 SGHAT and CDR2 FQNNGV. Between the trimmed V and J ends, which lost 0 bases and 8 bases, there was a span of 7 bases. This CDR3 is built from 12 residues.

The gene calls are TRBV5-6 and TRBJ2-2; 7 nucleotides align to TRBD2. CDR1 and CDR2 (germline): SGHDT, YYEEEE. The CDR3 runs to 15 residues. The ends lost 4 bases at V and 5 bases at J; junction bases unmatched: 8. Here the CDR3 reads CASSLPWGGTGELFF. The DNA of the CDR3 is TGTGCCAGCAGCCTCCCTTGGGGGGGAACCGGGGAGCTGTTTTTT.

V usage is TRBV19 and J usage is TRBJ2-2; D perhaps matches TRBD1 (6 bases). The CDR3 is 13 residues long. The germline gives CDR1 LNHDA, CDR2 SQIVND (reference sequence). Trimming cost V 4 bases and J 7 bases, with 10 bases left between them. CDR3 region: CASSRYRDGELFF. The CDR3 DNA reads TGTGCCAGTAGTAGGTACAGGGACGGGGAGCTGTTTTTT. The variable domain in full, with the rest retrieved from reference TRBV19 and TRBJ2-2, is DGGITQSPKYLFRKEGQNVTLSCEQNLNHDAMYWYRQDPGQGLRLIYYSQIVNDFQKGDIAEGYSVSREKKESFPLTVTSAQKNPTAFYLCASSRYRDGELFFGEGSRLTVL.

The J gene is TRBJ2-7, the V gene TRBV6-5; D possibly corresponds to TRBD1 (6 bases). This CDR3 is 15 amino acids long. Germline values: CDR1 MNHEY, CDR2 SVGAGI. V lost 2 bases and J lost 5, with 16 bases in between. The CDR3 DNA sequence: TGTGCCAGCAGTTACGTAGGGACAAGTAAGCACGAGCAGTACTTC. It is translated as CASSYVGTSKHEQYF.

This chain connects TRBV18 to TRBJ2-4; a possible D gene is TRBD2 (6 bases). CDR3 length equals 16 residues. V was pared by 1 base and J by 1 base, with 11 bases between. Germline CDR1 reads KGHSH; CDR2 reads LQKENI. CDR3 sequence (DNA): TGTGCCAGCTCACCACTTTCGGGACTGGCCAAAAACATTCAGTACTTC. Translation: CASSPLSGLAKNIQYF.

The CDR3 here is CASKKGLYQPQHF. The DNA for the CDR3 is TGTGCCAGCAAAAAAGGGTTGTATCAGCCCCAGCATTTT. J is TRBJ1-5 and V is TRBV6-5, with no clear D. Trimming left V 7 bases short and J 5 bases short, with 12 bases between. The CDR3 is 13 residues long. The germline V gene encodes CDR1 MNHEY and CDR2 SVGAGI.

The genes are TRBV6-5 and TRBJ1-1, with unresolved D. V gave up 4 bases and J gave up 0 bases, with 6 bases separating them. Germline CDR1 MNHEY, CDR2 SVGAGI. CDR3 length: 13 amino acids. DNA of the CDR3: TGTGCCAGCAGTTGGTTCTTGAACACTGAAGCTTTCTTT. This translates into CASSWFLNTEAFF.

The chain links TRBV30 to TRBJ1-5, with TRBD1 as a possible D gene (5 bases). CDR1 and CDR2 (germline): GTSNPN, SVGIG (reference sequence). The V gene lost 1 base and the J gene lost 6 bases, with 13 bases spanning the gap. CDR3 size: 14 residues. DNA of the CDR3: TGTGCCTGGAGTGGGGGCCGAATCGGTCAGCCCCAGCATTTT. Protein: CAWSGGRIGQPQHF. Full variable domain (outside the CDR3, taken from reference TRBV30 and TRBJ1-5): SQTIHQWPATLVQPVGSPLSLECTVEGTSNPNLYWYRQAAGRGLQLLFYSVGIGQISSEVPQNLSASRPQDRQFILSSKKLLLSDSGFYLCAWSGGRIGQPQHFGDGTRLSIL.

The chain links TRBV30 to TRBJ2-7; tentative D call: TRBD2 (5 bases). The CDR3 consists of 13 residues. The V gene's germline CDR1 is GTSNPN and CDR2 SVGIG (reference sequence). V lost 0 bases, J lost 7 bases, and 13 bases lay in between. CDR3 sequence (DNA): TGTGCCTGGAGTGTACTAGGGTTGGGGGAGCAGTACTTC. Translating gives CAWSVLGLGEQYF.

The V gene is TRBV6-5, the J gene TRBJ2-7, with D unclear. The CDR3 totals 15 residues. The germline V gene has CDR1 MNHEY and CDR2 SVGAGI. Trimming shortened V by 0 bases and J by 3 bases, and 12 bases separated the two germline ends. CDR3 sequence reads: CASSYSRVRYYEQYF. As DNA, the CDR3 is TGTGCCAGCAGTTACTCACGGGTCCGATACTACGAGCAGTACTTC.

The chain uses TRBV7-3 and TRBJ2-2; no clear D. The germline V gene has CDR1 SGHTA and CDR2 FQGTGA. The CDR3 runs to 14 residues. Trimming took 2 bases from V and 1 from J, leaving 5 bases between them. CDR3 nucleotides: TGTGCCAGCAGCTTACAATGGAACACCGGGGAGCTGTTTTTT. It codes for CASSLQWNTGELFF. The full variable domain, rest sourced from reference TRBV7-3 and TRBJ2-2, is GAGVSQTPSNKVTEKGKYVELRCDPISGHTALYWYRQSLGQGPEFLIYFQGTGAADDSGLPNDRFFAVRPEGSVSTLKIQRTERGDSAVYLCASSLQWNTGELFFGEGSRLTVL.

The rearrangement joins TRBV6-5 to TRBJ1-5; 9 bases fit TRBD1. From germline, CDR1 is MNHEY and CDR2 SVGAGI. The V and J ends lost 4 bases and 7 bases, in that order; junction bases with no gene match: 8. This CDR3 spans 15 amino acids. The CDR3 nucleotides are TGTGCCAGCAGTTGGACAGGGGAGGTAGGCCAGCCCCAGCATTTT. Amino acid sequence: CASSWTGEVGQPQHF.

V usage is TRBV9 and J usage is TRBJ1-4, with a possible D match to TRBD1 (5 bases). Per germline, CDR1 SGDLS and CDR2 YYNGEE. The germline V and J ends were trimmed by 2 bases and 4 bases, with 12 bases remaining between them. The CDR3 is 15 amino acids. This CDR3 is CASSVRSQVNEKLFF. The CDR3 bases are TGTGCCAGCAGCGTGAGGTCACAGGTTAATGAAAAACTGTTTTTT. Full variable domain (rest looked up from reference TRBV9 and TRBJ1-4): DSGVTQTPKHLITATGQRVTLRCSPRSGDLSVYWYQQSLDQGLQFLIQYYNGEERAKGNILERFSAQQFPDLHSELNLSSLELGDSALYFCASSVRSQVNEKLFFGSGTQLSVL.

The J gene is TRBJ1-5, the V gene TRBV9; no clear D. Germline V gene data show CDR1 as SGDLS and CDR2 as YYNGEE. This CDR3 is built from 15 residues. Trimming stripped 2 bases from V and 6 bases from J, with 15 bases between. For the CDR3, the DNA is TGTGCCAGCAGCGTTGAGCCGGGGAGAATTCAGCCCCAGCATTTT. This encodes CASSVEPGRIQPQHF.

This chain joins TRBV30 and TRBJ1-5; TRBD1 might be the D (5 bases). CDR3 length: 15 residues. V dropped 4 bases and J dropped 2 bases, with 15 bases sitting between them. The germline V gene has CDR1 GTSNPN and CDR2 SVGIG (reference sequence). The CDR3 reads CAWKGEGVGNQPQHF. As DNA, the CDR3 is TGTGCCTGGAAGGGAGAAGGGGTGGGCAATCAGCCCCAGCATTTT.